This TCR beta chain was documented in a study of blood T cell repertoires in COVID-19. The CDR3 covers 14 residues. Looked up from germline, CDR1 is MNHNS and CDR2 is SASEGT. Trimming removed 2 bases from V and 7 bases from J, with 9 bases in between. Profiled with immunoSEQ multiplex PCR; TCRdb holds only in-frame clones, not every one. The sample gives just over 60,000 clones, over 60% of which show up once; around 21% is in the top ten. Sequenced material: peripheral blood. V and J are TRBV6-1 and TRBJ1-6, with D unclear. This receptor was obtained from a man aged 30 to 45 with COVID-19, enrolled during active disease. CDR3 sequence: CASSERTENSPLHF. CDR3 bases: TGTGCCAGCAGTGAAAGAACAGAGAATTCACCCCTCCACTTT.